This passage covers 29 T cell receptor beta chains from one sample sequenced in a study of technical replicates of blood from a handful of donors. Libraries were prepared by immunoSEQ multiplex PCR; TCRdb keeps only in-frame clonotypes and omits some of them. The sample yields about 44,000 clones, around 96% seen once. Material for sequencing was T cells isolated from PBMCs. These receptors all come from a human donor in good health.

The rearrangement links TRBV29-1 to TRBJ2-1; 10 positions agree with TRBD2. Trimming at V came to 2 bases and at J to 5 bases, leaving 12 bases not matched to a gene. This CDR3 spans 17 amino acids. Germline values: CDR1 SQVTM, CDR2 ANQGSEA. The CDR3 sequence is CSVELAGVFYNNNEQFF. The CDR3 DNA reads TGCAGCGTTGAACTAGCGGGAGTTTTCTACAACAACAATGAGCAGTTCTTC.

The chain carries TRBV18 and TRBJ2-5; 8 bases are shared with TRBD2. V was pared by 0 bases and J by 5 bases, with 2 bases of the junction left unmatched. CDR3 length equals 14 residues. CDR1 is KGHSH, CDR2 LQKENI, per germline. For the CDR3, the DNA is TGTGCCAGCTCACCACCCCCGGGAGGGGAGACCCAGTACTTC. This codes for CASSPPPGGETQYF.

Details on this clone: Compared with germline, one end of the junction differs, possibly owing to a read error. J is TRBJ2-1 and V is TRBV6-5; D perhaps matches TRBD1 (5 bases). The CDR3 length is 12 residues. The germline gives CDR1 MNHEY, CDR2 SVGAGI. CDR3 in amino acids: CASSYSQGGMLF. The CDR3, as DNA: TGTGCCAGCAGTTACTCCCAGGGCGGTATGCTCTTC.

This clone came up once. This rearrangement joins TRBV6-1 to TRBJ1-5; D is unclear. CDR3 size: 14 residues. Germline V gene sequence: CDR1 MNHNS, CDR2 SASEGT. Trimming cost V 2 bases and J 2 bases, with 7 bases left between them. The CDR3 loop is CASSERRGNQPQHF. DNA for the CDR3: TGTGCCAGCAGTGAAAGGAGGGGCAATCAGCCCCAGCATTTT.

This chain joins TRBV4-3 and TRBJ2-7, with D possibly matching TRBD1 (6 bases). Between the trimmed V and J ends, which lost 1 base and 1 base, there was a span of 11 bases. The CDR3 contains 15 residues. CDR1 is LGHNA and CDR2 is YSLEER in the germline V gene. The CDR3 nucleotides are TGCGCCAGCAGCCAAGTAGCAGGGGCGTCCTACGAGCAGTACTTC. It codes for CASSQVAGASYEQYF.

The chain recombines TRBV18 with TRBJ1-4, with a weak D call TRBD1 (5 bases). V gave up 0 bases and J gave up 8 bases, with 13 bases separating them. The CDR3 spans 15 residues. The V gene's germline CDR1 is KGHSH and CDR2 LQKENI. As DNA, the CDR3 is TGTGCCAGCTCACCACCGGCGGGGCAGGGCGAAAAACTGTTTTTT. This codes for CASSPPAGQGEKLFF.

This chain joins TRBV5-1 and TRBJ2-3; 8 bases line up with TRBD2. Looked up from germline, CDR1 is SGHRS and CDR2 is YFSETQ. V dropped 3 bases and J dropped 1; count of bases not matched to a gene: 10. This CDR3 is 17 amino acids long. CDR3 region: CASSSLGGGGGTDTQYF. The CDR3 coding sequence is TGCGCCAGCAGCTCCCTCGGGGGGGGCGGAGGCACAGATACGCAGTATTTT.

The rearrangement joins TRBV7-2 to TRBJ2-2; D not certain. Germline values: CDR1 SGHTA, CDR2 FQGNSA. Trimming left V 1 base short and J 0 bases short, with 3 bases between. The CDR3 totals 14 residues. CDR3 in DNA: TGTGCCAGCAGCTTAGTAGCGAACACCGGGGAGCTGTTTTTT. This sequence encodes CASSLVANTGELFF.

V usage is TRBV4-3 and J usage is TRBJ2-1, with TRBD1 identical over 7 bases. The germline CDR1 and CDR2 sequences are LGHNA and YSLEER. J gave up 10 bases and V 0 bases, and 12 bases lay outside the gene matches. The CDR3 is 16 amino acids. The CDR3 coding sequence is TGCGCCAGCAGCCAAGAGGGCCAGACAGGGTTCAGAGAGCAGTTCTTC. Its protein is CASSQEGQTGFREQFF.

The V and J genes are TRBV19 and TRBJ1-3; no reliable D call. Trimming shortened V by 7 bases and J by 7 bases, and 14 bases separated the two germline ends. The CDR3 totals 13 residues. The germline CDR1 and CDR2 sequences are LNHDA and SQIVND (reference sequence). The CDR3 region has the DNA TGTGCCAGTACCCCCACTATTCGGAACACCATATATTTT. Amino acid sequence: CASTPTIRNTIYF.

The genes are TRBV9 and TRBJ1-2, with 7 bases matching TRBD1. The length of the CDR3 is 15 residues. Unmatched junction bases numbered 11, after V lost 4 bases and J lost 5 bases. Germline CDR1 and CDR2: SGDLS and YYNGEE. In DNA form, the CDR3 reads TGTGCCAGCAGCCCTAACAGGGGAGGATGGTATGGCTACACCTTC. Translated: CASSPNRGGWYGYTF. The full variable domain, in which reference TRBV9 and TRBJ1-2 provide the parts outside the CDR3, is DSGVTQTPKHLITATGQRVTLRCSPRSGDLSVYWYQQSLDQGLQFLIQYYNGEERAKGNILERFSAQQFPDLHSELNLSSLELGDSALYFCASSPNRGGWYGYTFGSGTRLTVV.

The CDR3 DNA reads TGTGCCAGTTCGACTGACTCCTCTGGGGCCAACGTCCTGACTTTC. Its translation is CASSTDSSGANVLTF. The chain uses TRBV19 and TRBJ2-6; D not resolved. Germline V gene sequence: CDR1 LNHDA, CDR2 SQIVND (reference sequence). Trimming removed 8 bases from V and 0 bases from J, with 11 bases in between. This CDR3 comprises 15 residues.

The chain has TRBV28 and TRBJ1-3; no clear D. The CDR3 is 14 amino acids. Between the trimmed V and J ends, which lost 1 base and 2 bases, there was a span of 6 bases. CDR1 and CDR2 from the germline V gene are MDHEN and SYDVKM. The chain's CDR3 is CASSLLAAGNTIYF. CDR3 in DNA: TGTGCCAGCAGTTTATTGGCAGCTGGAAACACCATATATTTT.

V gene TRBV25-1 combines with J gene TRBJ1-4; no clear D. V lost 4 bases, J lost 7 bases, and 10 bases lay in between. The CDR3 has 13 amino acids. Germline V gene data show CDR1 as MGHDK and CDR2 as SYGVNS. The chain's CDR3 is CASSAGYREKLFF. In nucleotides, the CDR3 is TGTGCCAGCAGTGCCGGGTACCGTGAAAAACTGTTTTTT.

The chain employs TRBV27 and TRBJ2-7; TRBD2 aligns across 8 bases. This CDR3 comprises 16 residues. Trimming removed 5 bases from V and 3 bases from J; junction bases left unmatched: 12. Germline V gives CDR1 MNHEY, CDR2 SMNVEV (reference sequence). The CDR3 DNA is TGTGCCAGCAGTAGCCCCTCTAGCGGGTTTTACTACGAGCAGTACTTC. This sequence encodes CASSSPSSGFYYEQYF.

The V gene is TRBV11-2, the J gene TRBJ2-3; the D gene is possibly TRBD1 (6 bases). CDR1 SGHAT and CDR2 FQNNGV come from the germline V gene. The CDR3 consists of 14 residues. V lost 5 bases to trimming and J lost 3 bases, with 12 bases between them. CDR3 protein: CASSLQGETDTQYF. CDR3 coding DNA: TGTGCCAGCAGCCTACAGGGTGAGACAGATACGCAGTATTTT.

CDR3 DNA: TGCGCCAGCAGCCAAGAAATAGCGGGAGGAGTCTCCTACGAGCAGTACTTC. This sequence encodes CASSQEIAGGVSYEQYF. The V and J genes are TRBV4-3 and TRBJ2-7; TRBD2 matches at 10 bases. The V segment lost 0 bases and the J segment 0 bases; nucleotides outside the gene matches: 5. There are 17 residues in the CDR3. Germline V gene lookup returns CDR1 LGHNA and CDR2 YSLEER.

This clone has only one observation. The chain uses TRBV6-5 and TRBJ1-2, with 7 bases matching TRBD1. V shed 6 bases, J shed 4 bases, and the junction held 5 bases outside the gene matches. The CDR3 length is 13 residues. Germline loops: CDR1 MNHEY, CDR2 SVGAGI. CDR3 in amino acids: CASSLDRSYGYTF. The CDR3 DNA sequence: TGTGCCAGCAGCCTGGACAGGAGCTATGGCTACACCTTC.

V is TRBV9 and J is TRBJ2-3; tentatively, D is TRBD2 (6 bases). The ends were cut back, 0 bases at V and 0 bases at J, with 14 bases in the middle. The CDR3 consists of 17 residues. CDR1 and CDR2 from the germline V gene are SGDLS and YYNGEE. The CDR3 is CASSVEWEEGSTDTQYF. The CDR3 DNA sequence: TGTGCCAGCAGCGTAGAATGGGAGGAAGGGAGCACAGATACGCAGTATTTT.

This clone showed up just once. The gene calls are TRBV6-6 and TRBJ2-5; 12 bases map to TRBD1. Trimming at V came to 3 bases and at J to 5 bases, leaving 7 bases not matched to a gene. This CDR3 is 16 amino acids long. Germline loops: CDR1 MNHNY, CDR2 SVGAGI (reference sequence). Here the CDR3 DNA reads TGTGCCAGCAGTTATACCGGGACAGGGGGCATGGAGACCCAGTACTTC. Its protein is CASSYTGTGGMETQYF.

V is TRBV6-5 and J is TRBJ2-2; D is ambiguous. Trimming stripped 2 bases from V and 6 bases from J, with 7 bases between. CDR3 length: 13 residues. Germline CDR1 and CDR2: MNHEY and SVGAGI. In DNA form, the CDR3 reads TGTGCCAGCAGTTACGTTAATGCCGGGGAGCTGTTTTTT. It codes for CASSYVNAGELFF.

The rearrangement uses TRBV30 and TRBJ2-7, with D unclear. Germline V gene data show CDR1 as GTSNPN and CDR2 as SVGIG (reference sequence). Deletions cut 1 base from V and 3 bases from J, with 7 bases between. The CDR3 contains 12 residues. CDR3 nucleotide sequence: TGTGCCTGGAGTGATCCCGGCTACGAGCAGTACTTC. Translated: CAWSDPGYEQYF.

The gene calls are TRBV7-2 and TRBJ1-1, with TRBD1 as a possible D gene (6 bases). Deletions cut 6 bases from V and 8 bases from J, with 19 bases between. This CDR3 comprises 14 residues. The V gene's germline CDR1 is SGHTA and CDR2 FQGNSA. CDR3 coding DNA: TGTGCCAGCAGTCGATTAGACAGGACGACCGAAGCTTTCTTT. This translates into CASSRLDRTTEAFF.

The V call is TRBV28, the J call TRBJ1-2; 8 positions agree with TRBD1. Germline values: CDR1 MDHEN, CDR2 SYDVKM. CDR3 size: 13 residues. V lost 6 bases to trimming and J lost 8 bases; unmatched junction nucleotides: 8. CDR3 sequence: CASRIQGARGYTF. The CDR3 bases are TGTGCCAGCAGAATCCAGGGGGCGAGGGGCTACACCTTC.

CDR3 nucleotides: TGTGCCAGCACGACAGCTAACTATGGCTACACCTTC. Translated, it gives CASTTANYGYTF. The gene calls are TRBV6-5 and TRBJ1-2, with D maybe TRBD1 (5 bases). The V end was cut by 7 bases, the J end by 0 bases, with 6 bases between. Per the germline V gene, CDR1 is MNHEY and CDR2 is SVGAGI. The CDR3 extends over 12 amino acids.

This clone came up once. V usage is TRBV19 and J usage is TRBJ1-1; D is undetermined. The CDR3 spans 14 residues. Germline V gives CDR1 LNHDA, CDR2 SQIVND (reference sequence). V was clipped by 7 bases and J by 6 bases, with 18 bases between them. The CDR3: CASTTGSALAEAFF. In DNA form, the CDR3 reads TGTGCCAGTACCACCGGAAGCGCGCTAGCTGAAGCTTTCTTT.

The CDR3 coding sequence is TGTGCCAGCAGTTACAAGGGGGATACTGAAGCTTTCTTT. Its translation: CASSYKGDTEAFF. V and J are TRBV6-6 and TRBJ1-1; a weak D match, TRBD1 (6 bases). The V end was cut by 2 bases, the J end by 5 bases, with 9 bases between. The CDR3 contains 13 residues. Germline V CDR1 and CDR2: MNHNY, SVGAGI (reference sequence).

The chain couples TRBV21-1 to TRBJ2-7; the table's TRBD1 call for D was not verified on the DNA. TRBV21-1 constitutes a pseudogene. This CDR3 has 15 residues. The CDR3 DNA is TGTGCCAGCAGCAAAGGAGGGACAGGGAGGACCGAGCAGTACTTC. Translated: CASSKGGTGRTEQYF.

V gene TRBV19 combines with J gene TRBJ2-2; maybe TRBD2 (6 bases). Deletions cut 4 bases from V and 3 bases from J, with 9 bases between. This CDR3 has 14 amino acids. From germline, CDR1 is LNHDA and CDR2 SQIVND (reference sequence). The CDR3 region has the DNA TGTGCCAGTAGTAGGGGGACTCACACCGGGGAGCTGTTTTTT. Translating it yields CASSRGTHTGELFF.